Below, 26 T cell receptor beta chains from the same sample are listed, as sequenced in a study of early T cells in non-severe SARS-CoV-2 infection. TCRdb passed the 5' RACE reads through MiXCR, listing each CDR3 protein once. In the table there are some 25,000 distinct CDR3 sequences, less than 6% of which are singletons. Sequencing was carried out using whole blood. These receptors all stem from an adult who was a healthcare worker with PCR-confirmed SARS-CoV-2 infection or an uninfected control (not recorded which).

V gene TRBV12-3 or TRBV12-4 combines with J gene TRBJ2-1, with 9 bases aligning to TRBD1. CDR3 length equals 16 residues. Trimming took 2 bases from V and 3 from J; bases not matched to a gene: 5. The CDR3 DNA is TGTGCCAGCAGTTTAATTCCGGGACAGGGCTACAATGAGCAGTTCTTC. It yields the protein CASSLIPGQGYNEQFF.

This clonotype has at least ten counts. The CDR3 spells CASSPDSNQPQHF. CDR3 nucleotides: TGTGCCAGCTCACCGGACTCAAATCAGCCCCAGCATTTT. This sequence joins TRBV18 and TRBJ1-5, with D unresolved. CDR1 and CDR2 from the germline V gene are KGHSH and LQKENI. This CDR3 comprises 13 residues. V lost 3 bases to trimming and J lost 4 bases, with 7 bases between them.

This clonotype was counted at least ten times. V usage is TRBV5-1 and J usage is TRBJ2-3; 7 bases line up with TRBD2. Germline V gene lookup returns CDR1 SGHRS and CDR2 YFSETQ. V trimming: 0 bases; J trimming: 2 bases; junction bases outside the gene matches: 9. The CDR3 is made up of 17 amino acids. The CDR3 bases are TGCGCCAGCAGCTTGGAGCCGGCCAGCGGGGTCACAGATACGCAGTATTTT. It encodes CASSLEPASGVTDTQYF.

The table lists this clonotype with many counts. The chain has TRBV29-1 and TRBJ1-2; D uncertain. The CDR3 runs 12 residues. Trimming took off 8 bases at V and 5 bases at J, with 15 bases between the two ends. Germline CDR1 SQVTM, CDR2 ANQGSEA. CDR3 sequence reads: CSSFYVGYGYTF. The CDR3 coding sequence is TGCAGCTCGTTCTACGTCGGGTATGGCTACACCTTC.

This clonotype showed up many times. The V call is TRBV4-3, the J call TRBJ2-1; D unresolved. Germline CDR1 LGHNA, CDR2 YSLEER. The CDR3 is 13 amino acids. Trimming stripped 4 bases from V and 8 bases from J, with 12 bases between. CDR3: CASSPNHQHEQFF. Written as DNA, the CDR3 is TGCGCCAGCAGCCCGAATCATCAGCATGAGCAGTTCTTC.

V and J are TRBV11-2 and TRBJ2-6; D gene ambiguous. Germline V gene data show CDR1 as SGHAT and CDR2 as FQNNGV. V was clipped by 2 bases and J by 0 bases, with 5 bases between them. This CDR3 has 15 amino acids. The CDR3 sequence is CASSLIFSGANVLTF. The CDR3 nucleotides are TGTGCCAGCAGCTTAATTTTCTCTGGGGCCAACGTCCTGACTTTC.

This clonotype was seen repeatedly, ten times or more. The chain recombines TRBV21-1 with TRBJ1-6; the table's D call of TRBD1 was not tested on the DNA. TRBV21-1 is flagged as a pseudogene. The length of the CDR3 is 15 residues. As DNA, the CDR3 is TGTGCCAGCAGCGGACGGACAGGGAGGAATTCACCCCTCCACTTT. It specifies CASSGRTGRNSPLHF.

This clonotype has at least ten counts. The chain links TRBV20-1 to TRBJ1-4, with a weak D call TRBD1 (5 bases). CDR3 length: 13 residues. V lost 3 bases to trimming and J lost 4 bases, with 9 bases between them. Germline V gene data show CDR1 as DFQATT and CDR2 as SNEGSKA (reference sequence). The CDR3 sequence is CSARPGGNEKLFF. The CDR3 bases are TGCAGTGCTAGGCCCGGGGGTAATGAAAAACTGTTTTTT.

This clonotype appeared many times. The rearrangement uses TRBV7-9 and TRBJ1-1; TRBD1 might be the D (6 bases). The V end was cut by 4 bases, the J end by 4 bases, with 13 bases between. From germline, CDR1 is SEHNR and CDR2 FQNEAQ (reference sequence). The CDR3 extends over 14 amino acids. The CDR3 DNA is TGTGCCAGCAGCTACTACAGGGTTTCCACTGAAGCTTTCTTT. It yields the protein CASSYYRVSTEAFF.

This clonotype showed up many times. The genes are TRBV10-2 and TRBJ1-5; TRBD1 matches 8 bases. Germline-derived CDR1 and CDR2 are WSHSY and SAAADI. V gave up 7 bases and J gave up 6 bases; unmatched junction bases: 11. The length of the CDR3 is 15 residues. For the CDR3, the DNA is TGCGCCAGCACTGACCGGACAGGGAGTAGTCAGCCCCAGCATTTT. This codes for CASTDRTGSSQPQHF.

This clonotype was seen at least ten times. The V and J genes are TRBV6-5 and TRBJ1-2; perhaps TRBD1 as D (6 bases). The ends were cut back, 0 bases at V and 4 bases at J, with 9 bases in the middle. CDR1 and CDR2 from the germline V gene are MNHEY and SVGAGI. This CDR3 has 14 residues. CDR3 nucleotides: TGTGCCAGCAGTTACTCAGGGGGGAGCTATGGCTACACCTTC. As protein: CASSYSGGSYGYTF.

This clonotype occurred a few times. The chain recombines TRBV7-2 with TRBJ2-5; 8 nucleotides align to TRBD2. Losses at the gene ends were 1 base for V and 4 bases for J; bases not matched to a gene: 8. This CDR3 has 16 amino acids. The germline V gene encodes CDR1 SGHTA and CDR2 FQGNSA. In DNA form, the CDR3 reads TGTGCCAGCAGCTTAGTACGCGGGGGGACACGAGAGACCCAGTACTTC. Translated, it gives CASSLVRGGTRETQYF.

The table lists this clonotype with many counts. V is TRBV29-1 and J is TRBJ2-3, with TRBD2 matching 13 bases. The CDR3 is made up of 15 amino acids. With 4 bases clipped from V and 2 bases from J, the junction kept 3 bases outside the gene matches. Germline CDR1 reads SQVTM; CDR2 reads ANQGSEA. The CDR3 DNA follows: TGCAGCGTTGCCGGGACTAGCGGGAACACAGATACGCAGTATTTT. Its protein is CSVAGTSGNTDTQYF.

In this sample, this clonotype turned up many times. This chain uses TRBV12-3 or TRBV12-4 with TRBJ1-4; unclear D gene. The length of the CDR3 is 12 residues. The V end was cut by 1 base, the J end by 8 bases, with 5 bases between. CDR3: CASSLDGEKLFF. CDR3 nucleotide sequence: TGTGCCAGCAGTTTAGATGGGGAAAAACTGTTTTTT.

This clonotype was found many times. Germline and junction disagree at one end, which may indicate a read error. This chain connects TRBV20-1 to TRBJ2-4, with D unclear. The CDR3 length is 13 residues. Germline CDR1 is DFQATT and CDR2 is SNEGSKA (reference sequence). The CDR3 DNA reads TGCAGTGCTCGAGACATTACCAAAAACATTCAGTACTTC. Translating it yields CSARDITKNIQYF.

In this sample, this clonotype turned up many times. The chain joins TRBV7-2 to TRBJ1-1; possible D gene TRBD1, 6 bases. CDR3 length: 13 residues. CDR1 is SGHTA and CDR2 is FQGNSA in the germline V gene. The germline V and J ends were trimmed by 4 bases and 0 bases, with 6 bases remaining between them. CDR3 in amino acids: CASSSGVNTEAFF. CDR3 nucleotide sequence: TGTGCCAGCAGCTCAGGGGTGAACACTGAAGCTTTCTTT.

This clonotype was recorded at least ten times. The chain uses TRBV2 and TRBJ1-2; tentative D call: TRBD1 (6 bases). The CDR3 runs 13 residues. Germline assignment: CDR1 SNHLY and CDR2 FYNNEI. The V end was cut by 6 bases, the J end by 6 bases, with 14 bases between. The CDR3 sequence: CASSLLGDNGYTF. The CDR3 coding sequence is TGTGCCAGCAGCCTGCTGGGGGACAATGGCTACACCTTC.

This clonotype was picked up many times. The V and J genes are TRBV6-2 or TRBV6-3 and TRBJ2-3; the D gene is possibly TRBD1 (5 bases). Germline loops: CDR1 MNHEY, CDR2 SVGEGT. This CDR3 spans 15 amino acids. V was clipped by 2 bases and J by 1 base, with 10 bases between them. CDR3 DNA: TGTGCCAGCAGTTACCAGGGTCTTGGCACAGATACGCAGTATTTT. It is translated as CASSYQGLGTDTQYF.

This chain links TRBV20-1 with TRBJ2-7, with D possibly being TRBD1 (6 bases). The length of the CDR3 is 17 residues. Trimming cost V 3 bases and J 3 bases, with 24 bases left between them. Per germline, CDR1 DFQATT and CDR2 SNEGSKA (reference sequence). Here the CDR3 reads CSARPQGLKGLGYEQYF. The DNA for the CDR3 is TGCAGTGCTAGGCCCCAGGGGCTTAAGGGTTTAGGCTACGAGCAGTACTTC.

The table lists this clonotype with a few counts. The genes are TRBV7-9 and TRBJ1-1, with 9 nucleotides matching TRBD1. CDR1 is SEHNR and CDR2 is FQNEAQ in the germline V gene (reference sequence). The CDR3 has 15 amino acids. The ends lost 6 bases at V and 7 bases at J; junction bases unmatched: 12. The chain's CDR3 is CASRPGTGYVGEAFF. The CDR3 DNA follows: TGTGCCAGCAGACCCGGGACAGGGTATGTTGGTGAAGCTTTCTTT.

CDR3 nucleotide sequence: TGTGCCAGCAGCCCCCGTGGACAGGGCGGTTGGAATTCACCCCTCCACTTT. The encoded protein is CASSPRGQGGWNSPLHF. The rearrangement uses TRBV7-9 and TRBJ1-6; 8 bases are shared with TRBD1. Trimming took 5 bases from V and 7 from J; bases not matched to a gene: 13. From germline, CDR1 is SEHNR and CDR2 FQNEAQ (reference sequence). This CDR3 contains 17 residues. Based on the CDR3 plus reference TRBV7-9 and TRBJ1-6, the full variable domain is DTGVSQNPRHKITKRGQNVTFRCDPISEHNRLYWYRQTLGQGPEFLTYFQNEAQLEKSRLLSDRFSAERPKGSFSTLEIQRTEQGDSAMYLCASSPRGQGGWNSPLHFGNGTRLTVT.

This chain joins TRBV7-3 and TRBJ1-1, with a weak D call TRBD1 (5 bases). The V gene lost 3 bases and the J gene lost 4 bases, with 9 bases spanning the gap. Germline-derived CDR1 and CDR2 are SGHTA and FQGTGA. This CDR3 contains 13 residues. The CDR3 DNA is TGTGCCAGCAGCTTGGGGGTGGGCACTGAAGCTTTCTTT. The encoded protein is CASSLGVGTEAFF.

This clonotype was seen repeatedly, ten times or more. The J gene is TRBJ2-5, the V gene TRBV11-2; TRBD2 matches at 8 bases. The CDR3 totals 14 residues. V trimming: 5 bases; J trimming: 5 bases; junction bases outside the gene matches: 7. CDR1 is SGHAT and CDR2 is FQNNGV in the germline V gene. CDR3 sequence reads: CASSPGGAGETQYF. The CDR3 DNA reads as TGTGCCAGCAGCCCCGGGGGGGCCGGGGAGACCCAGTACTTC.

This clonotype was counted at least ten times. The rearrangement joins TRBV7-6 to TRBJ1-1, with unresolved D. The length of the CDR3 is 13 residues. In germline, CDR1 is SGHVS, CDR2 FNYEAQ. The ends were cut back, 3 bases at V and 0 bases at J, with 5 bases in the middle. CDR3 bases: TGTGCCAGCAGCTTTAGTATGAACACTGAAGCTTTCTTT. Residues: CASSFSMNTEAFF. Based on the CDR3 plus reference TRBV7-6 and TRBJ1-1, the full variable domain is GAGVSQSPRYKVTKRGQDVALRCDPISGHVSLYWYRQALGQGPEFLTYFNYEAQQDKSGLPNDRFSAERPEGSISTLTIQRTEQRDSAMYRCASSFSMNTEAFFGQGTRLTVV.

This clonotype was counted a few times. The chain recombines TRBV20-1 with TRBJ1-5; D is unresolved. CDR3 length: 15 amino acids. Germline V CDR1 and CDR2: DFQATT, SNEGSKA (reference sequence). V dropped 3 bases and J dropped 5 bases, with 17 bases sitting between them. The CDR3 reads CSASPGESFHQPQHF. CDR3 bases: TGCAGTGCTAGTCCCGGCGAGTCTTTCCATCAGCCCCAGCATTTT.

This clonotype was seen a handful of times. This rearrangement joins TRBV13 to TRBJ1-2, with TRBD1 matching 7 bases. The CDR3 length is 14 residues. The germline CDR1 and CDR2 sequences are PRHDT and FYEKMQ (reference sequence). V was clipped by 5 bases and J by 6 bases; unmatched bases: 9. CDR3 residues: CASSPRQGADGYTF. For the CDR3, the DNA is TGTGCCAGCAGCCCCCGACAGGGCGCGGATGGCTACACCTTC.